Presented here are 9 T cell receptor beta chains from one specimen sequenced in a study of T cells after yellow fever vaccination. Via MiXCR, TCRdb re-called the 5' RACE reads, giving one row per CDR3 protein. The sample yields some 670,000 distinct CDR3 sequences, roughly 12% seen once. The sequencing used PBMCs, collected on the day of the yellow fever booster vaccination. The receptors here all came from a man aged 25-45 years who received the YFV17D yellow fever vaccine.

The chain carries TRBV6-1 and TRBJ1-4; D gene ambiguous. V was shortened by 6 bases and J by 3 bases, with 11 bases between the two germline ends. The CDR3 has 14 amino acids. CDR1 and CDR2 (germline): MNHNS, SASEGT. This CDR3 is CASSSTPSNEKLFF. Written as DNA, the CDR3 is TGTGCCAGCAGCTCGACCCCCTCTAATGAAAAACTGTTTTTT.

This clonotype was recorded many times. The chain has TRBV5-1 and TRBJ2-1; TRBD2 agrees at 14 bases. Germline V CDR1 and CDR2: SGHRS, YFSETQ. V was clipped by 4 bases and J by 8 bases; unmatched bases: 11. This CDR3 spans 17 amino acids. The CDR3 DNA is TGCGCCAGCAGCCCCCTCGATGGGACTAGCGGGAGCTATGAGCAGTTCTTC. Residues: CASSPLDGTSGSYEQFF.

This clonotype has just a few counts. The chain uses TRBV20-1 and TRBJ2-7, with D possibly TRBD2 on 5 matching bases. Germline values: CDR1 DFQATT, CDR2 SNEGSKA (reference sequence). The CDR3 spans 13 residues. The V end was cut by 6 bases, the J end by 3 bases, with 15 bases between. The CDR3 region is CSAKIIRGYEQYF. The CDR3 nucleotides read TGCAGTGCCAAAATCATACGGGGCTACGAGCAGTACTTC.

V usage is TRBV6-5 and J usage is TRBJ1-5; 8 positions match TRBD1. The germline V gene encodes CDR1 MNHEY and CDR2 SVGAGI. V lost 6 bases, J lost 9 bases, and 4 bases stayed unmatched. This CDR3 is 12 amino acids long. The CDR3 here is CASRQGGGPQHF. The CDR3 bases are TGTGCCAGCAGACAGGGGGGAGGGCCCCAGCATTTT.

This clonotype was recorded many times. V and J are TRBV28 and TRBJ2-7, with 13 bases lining up with TRBD2. Per the germline V gene, CDR1 is MDHEN and CDR2 is SYDVKM. The CDR3 runs 15 residues. After removal of 6 bases from V and 2 bases from J, the junction contained 4 bases not matched to a gene. The CDR3, as DNA: TGTGCCAGCAGCCAAGGACTAGCGGGAGCCTACGAGCAGTACTTC. It encodes CASSQGLAGAYEQYF.

This clonotype was found a few times. The J gene is TRBJ2-2, the V gene TRBV12-3 or TRBV12-4, with TRBD2 matching over 8 bases. This CDR3 spans 14 amino acids. V was clipped by 4 bases and J by 5 bases; unmatched bases: 3. The CDR3 loop reads CASSSLAGTGELFF. The CDR3 DNA reads TGTGCCAGCAGTTCTTTAGCGGGAACCGGGGAGCTGTTTTTT.

This clonotype was observed a handful of times. V and J are TRBV10-2 and TRBJ2-7; 12 bases align to TRBD2. V lost 10 bases to trimming and J lost 2 bases; unmatched junction nucleotides: 9. The CDR3 totals 15 residues. Germline V gives CDR1 WSHSY, CDR2 SAAADI. CDR3 protein: CATGVASGGAYEQYF. The CDR3 DNA is TGCGCCACGGGGGTGGCTAGCGGGGGGGCCTACGAGCAGTACTTC.

This clonotype was recorded a few times. V and J are TRBV6-1 and TRBJ2-5; the D gene is possibly TRBD2 (7 bases). Germline assignment: CDR1 MNHNS and CDR2 SASEGT. The CDR3 runs to 14 residues. Trimming cost V 6 bases and J 6 bases, with 17 bases left between them. The CDR3 loop reads CASSNYPGGQTQYF. The CDR3 DNA sequence: TGTGCCAGCAGCAATTACCCGGGGGGCCAGACCCAGTACTTC.

V is TRBV6-1 and J is TRBJ2-1; maybe TRBD2 (6 bases). Trimming cost V 4 bases and J 0 bases, with 10 bases left between them. Germline CDR1 and CDR2: MNHNS and SASEGT. This CDR3 is built from 15 residues. CDR3 residues: CASSGGVPSYNEQFF. CDR3 DNA sequence: TGTGCCAGCAGTGGGGGGGTTCCCTCCTACAATGAGCAGTTCTTC.